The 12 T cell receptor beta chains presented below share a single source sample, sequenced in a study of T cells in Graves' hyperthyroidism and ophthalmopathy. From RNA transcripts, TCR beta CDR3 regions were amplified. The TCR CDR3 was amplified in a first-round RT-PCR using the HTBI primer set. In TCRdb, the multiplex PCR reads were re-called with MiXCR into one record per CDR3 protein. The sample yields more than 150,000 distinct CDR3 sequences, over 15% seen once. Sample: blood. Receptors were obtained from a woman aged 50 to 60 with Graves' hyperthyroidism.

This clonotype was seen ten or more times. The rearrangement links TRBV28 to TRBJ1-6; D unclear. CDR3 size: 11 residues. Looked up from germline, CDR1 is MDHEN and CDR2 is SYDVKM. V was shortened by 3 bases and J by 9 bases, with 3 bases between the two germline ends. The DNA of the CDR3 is TGTGCCAGCAGTTTTCTTTCACCCCTCCACTTT. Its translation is CASSFLSPLHF.

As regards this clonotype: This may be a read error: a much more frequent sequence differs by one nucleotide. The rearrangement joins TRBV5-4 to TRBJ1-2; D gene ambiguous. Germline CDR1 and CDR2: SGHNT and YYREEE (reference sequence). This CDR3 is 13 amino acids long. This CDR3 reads CAGSLSPDYGYTF. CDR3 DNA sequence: TGTGCCGGCAGCTTGTCCCCCGACTATGGCTACACCTTC.

CDR3 sequence: CASRQSGQHNYGYTF. In DNA form, the CDR3 reads TGTGCCAGCAGGCAGTCGGGACAACATAACTATGGCTACACCTTC. The chain carries TRBV28 and TRBJ1-2, with D possibly being TRBD1 (6 bases). CDR1 and CDR2 (germline): MDHEN, SYDVKM. V was trimmed by 6 bases and J by 1 base, leaving 15 bases between them. This CDR3 comprises 15 residues.

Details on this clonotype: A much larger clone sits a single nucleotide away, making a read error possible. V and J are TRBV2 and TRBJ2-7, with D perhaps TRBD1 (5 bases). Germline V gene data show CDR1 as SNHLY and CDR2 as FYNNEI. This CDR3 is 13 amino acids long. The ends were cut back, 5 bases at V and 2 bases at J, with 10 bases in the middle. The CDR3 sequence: CASSPGAAYEQYF. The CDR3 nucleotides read TGTGCCAGCAGTCCTGGGGCAGCCTACGAGCAGTACTTC.

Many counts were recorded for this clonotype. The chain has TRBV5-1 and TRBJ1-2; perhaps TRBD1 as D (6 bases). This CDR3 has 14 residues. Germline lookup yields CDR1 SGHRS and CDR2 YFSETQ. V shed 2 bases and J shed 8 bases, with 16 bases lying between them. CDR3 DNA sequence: TGCGCCAGCAGCTTTTTCGACAGGAAACAGGGCTACACCTTC. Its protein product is CASSFFDRKQGYTF.

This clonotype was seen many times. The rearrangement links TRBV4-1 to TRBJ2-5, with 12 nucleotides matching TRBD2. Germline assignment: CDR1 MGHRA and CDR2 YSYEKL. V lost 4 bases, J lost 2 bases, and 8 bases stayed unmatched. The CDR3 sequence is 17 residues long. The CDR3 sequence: CASSRGRLAGEQETQYF. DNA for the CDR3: TGCGCCAGCAGCCGAGGGCGACTAGCGGGGGAGCAAGAGACCCAGTACTTC.

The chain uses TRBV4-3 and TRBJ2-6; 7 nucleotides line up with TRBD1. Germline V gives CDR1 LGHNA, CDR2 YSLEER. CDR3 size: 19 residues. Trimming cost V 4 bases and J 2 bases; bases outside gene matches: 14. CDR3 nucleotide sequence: TGCGCCAGCAGCCCTCATACCCCGGGACAGATAACTGGGGCCAACGTCCTGACTTTC. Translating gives CASSPHTPGQITGANVLTF.

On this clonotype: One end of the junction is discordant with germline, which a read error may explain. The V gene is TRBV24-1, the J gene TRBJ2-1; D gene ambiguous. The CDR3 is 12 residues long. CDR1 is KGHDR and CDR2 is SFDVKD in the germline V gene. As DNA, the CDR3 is TGTGCCACCAGTGAACGAAACAAAGAGCAGTTCTTC. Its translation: CATSERNKEQFF.

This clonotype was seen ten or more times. The chain's CDR3 is CASSLDGVTGGTGELFF. CDR3 nucleotide sequence: TGTGCCAGCAGCTTAGACGGAGTAACAGGGGGAACCGGGGAGCTGTTTTTT. This chain links TRBV11-2 with TRBJ2-2; 8 bases are a match to TRBD1. The V gene end was trimmed by 0 bases and the J gene end by 5 bases; junction bases not matched to a gene: 8. The CDR3 runs to 17 residues. CDR1 SGHAT and CDR2 FQNNGV come from the germline V gene.

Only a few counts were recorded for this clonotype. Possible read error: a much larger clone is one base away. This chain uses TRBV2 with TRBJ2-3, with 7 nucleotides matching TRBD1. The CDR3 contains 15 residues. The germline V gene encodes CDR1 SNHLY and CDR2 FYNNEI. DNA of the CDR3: TGTGCCGGCAGCCAAGGGACAGCTAGCACAGATACGCAGTATTTT. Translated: CAGSQGTASTDTQYF.

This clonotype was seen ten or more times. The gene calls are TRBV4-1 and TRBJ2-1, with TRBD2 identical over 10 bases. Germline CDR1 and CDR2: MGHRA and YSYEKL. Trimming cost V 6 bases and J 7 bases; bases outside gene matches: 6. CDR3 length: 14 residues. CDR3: CASSSSGGPNEQFF. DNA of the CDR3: TGCGCCAGCAGTTCTAGCGGGGGCCCGAATGAGCAGTTCTTC.

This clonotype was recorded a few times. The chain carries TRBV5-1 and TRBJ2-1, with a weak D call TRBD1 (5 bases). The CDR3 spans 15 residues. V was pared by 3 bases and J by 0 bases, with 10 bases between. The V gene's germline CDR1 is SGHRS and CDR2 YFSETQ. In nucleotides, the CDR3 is TGCGCCAGCAGCTACGGTACAGGCTCCTACAATGAGCAGTTCTTC. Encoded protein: CASSYGTGSYNEQFF.